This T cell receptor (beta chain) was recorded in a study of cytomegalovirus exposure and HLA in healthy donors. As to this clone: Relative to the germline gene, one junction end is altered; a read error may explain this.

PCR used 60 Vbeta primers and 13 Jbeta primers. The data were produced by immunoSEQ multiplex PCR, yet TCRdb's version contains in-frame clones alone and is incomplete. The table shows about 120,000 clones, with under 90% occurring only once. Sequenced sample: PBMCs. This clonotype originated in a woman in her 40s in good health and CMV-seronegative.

The CDR3 reads CASTLLAGTYNEQFF. The CDR3 DNA reads as TGTGCCAGCACCTTACTAGCGGGGACCTACAATGAGCAGTTCTTC. V is TRBV7-8 and J is TRBJ2-1; 10 bases line up with TRBD2. Looked up from germline, CDR1 is SGHVS and CDR2 is FQNEAQ. The CDR3 contains 15 residues.